Each of the 28 T cell receptor beta chains below was sequenced from the same sample in a study of human T cells and chemical hapten exposure. This sample's time point: pre-sensitization, week 0. Treatment in this sample: therapeutic diphenylcyclopropenone sensitization with weekly scalp DPC. TCRdb fed the RACE reads into MiXCR, producing one record per CDR3 protein. The table has more than 250,000 distinct CDR3 sequences, approximately 8.6% seen once; the top ten hold 2% to 3%. The sequenced sample was whole blood, obtained in connection with sensitization to the hapten diphenylcyclopropenone (DPC). All receptors come from a woman aged 40 to 49 with alopecia areata. Some clones in this sample may be carry-over from other donors' samples.

This clonotype was detected ten times or more. This rearrangement joins TRBV7-2 to TRBJ1-5, with TRBD1 as a possible D gene (5 bases). V was shortened by 2 bases and J by 5 bases, with 10 bases between the two germline ends. The CDR3 is 14 amino acids. Germline V gene sequence: CDR1 SGHTA, CDR2 FQGNSA. CDR3: CASSLQGRYQPQHF. The CDR3 bases are TGTGCCAGCAGCTTACAGGGCCGGTATCAGCCCCAGCATTTT.

The rearrangement uses TRBV3-1 and TRBJ2-1; 12 nucleotides agree with TRBD2. Germline CDR1 is LGHDT and CDR2 is YNNKEL (reference sequence). Losses at the gene ends were 1 base for V and 7 bases for J; bases not matched to a gene: 5. The CDR3 covers 16 residues. CDR3 residues: CASSQVVTSGRNEQFF. The CDR3 DNA follows: TGTGCCAGCAGCCAAGTCGTAACTAGCGGGAGGAATGAGCAGTTCTTC.

V is TRBV6-1 and J is TRBJ1-1, with TRBD1 as a possible D gene (5 bases). CDR1 is MNHNS and CDR2 is SASEGT in the germline V gene. This CDR3 contains 13 residues. V lost 2 bases, J lost 5 bases, and 9 bases lay in between. CDR3 residues: CASSERRGTEAFF. CDR3 sequence (DNA): TGTGCCAGCAGTGAAAGGCGGGGGACTGAAGCTTTCTTT.

This clonotype came up many times. V gene TRBV27 combines with J gene TRBJ1-2; the D gene is possibly TRBD1 (6 bases). Germline CDR1 is MNHEY and CDR2 is SMNVEV (reference sequence). V lost 5 bases and J 6 bases, leaving 13 bases between the germline ends. The CDR3 runs 13 residues. The CDR3 nucleotides are TGTGCCAGCAGTGAGGGGGGCGGCCATGGCTACACCTTC. This sequence encodes CASSEGGGHGYTF.

This clonotype has a count of ten or more. The V and J genes are TRBV27 and TRBJ1-4; 9 positions agree with TRBD1. Germline CDR1 MNHEY, CDR2 SMNVEV (reference sequence). The CDR3 extends over 15 amino acids. Losses at the gene ends were 4 bases for V and 7 bases for J; bases not matched to a gene: 7. The CDR3 protein is CASSSGQGVTEKLFF. The CDR3 DNA reads TGTGCCAGCAGTTCGGGACAGGGAGTGACTGAAAAACTGTTTTTT.

This sequence joins TRBV7-9 and TRBJ1-2, with TRBD1 as a possible D gene (6 bases). V gave up 5 bases and J gave up 8 bases, with 21 bases separating them. CDR3 length: 15 residues. The V gene's germline CDR1 is SEHNR and CDR2 FQNEAQ (reference sequence). The CDR3 DNA sequence: TGTGCCAGCAGCCGGCCTACAACAGGGATCAACGGCTACACCTTC. Amino acids: CASSRPTTGINGYTF.

This clonotype was seen a few times. The V gene is TRBV19, the J gene TRBJ1-2; 9 bases align to TRBD1. The V segment lost 6 bases and the J segment 3 bases; nucleotides outside the gene matches: 11. CDR3 length: 16 residues. In germline, CDR1 is LNHDA, CDR2 SQIVND (reference sequence). As DNA, the CDR3 is TGTGCCAGTAGGAACATCCGGACAGGGGACCACTATGGCTACACCTTC. It translates to CASRNIRTGDHYGYTF.

The gene calls are TRBV4-1 and TRBJ2-2; 12 bases line up with TRBD2. The length of the CDR3 is 21 residues. Germline CDR1 MGHRA, CDR2 YSYEKL. V gave up 6 bases and J gave up 0 bases; unmatched junction bases: 17. The CDR3 nucleotides are TGCGCCAGCAGATCACTTTCTTCATGGACTAGCGGGGATACGAACACCGGGGAGCTGTTTTTT. The encoded protein is CASRSLSSWTSGDTNTGELFF.

The chain employs TRBV15 and TRBJ2-3, with a tentative D call TRBD2 (6 bases). Germline values: CDR1 LNHNV, CDR2 YYDKDF (reference sequence). V was cut by 5 bases and J by 4 bases, with 10 bases left in between. The length of the CDR3 is 13 residues. The CDR3 nucleotides are TGTGCCACCAGCGTACTAGCCGCAGATACGCAGTATTTT. This translates into CATSVLAADTQYF.

This clonotype was seen only a few times. The chain carries TRBV5-4 and TRBJ2-1; TRBD2 matches at 11 bases. Trimming removed 6 bases from V and 4 bases from J; junction bases left unmatched: 6. From germline, CDR1 is SGHNT and CDR2 YYREEE (reference sequence). CDR3 length equals 15 residues. In DNA form, the CDR3 reads TGTGCCAGCAAGGCCGGGACTAGCGGATACAATGAGCAGTTCTTC. Translating gives CASKAGTSGYNEQFF.

This clonotype was found many times. This chain connects TRBV6-2 or TRBV6-3 to TRBJ2-3; 9 nucleotides match TRBD2. The V and J ends lost 0 bases and 4 bases, in that order; junction bases with no gene match: 14. The CDR3 contains 19 residues. Germline V CDR1 and CDR2: MNHEY, SVGEGT. CDR3 sequence reads: CASSYSTSQLAGRPDTQYF. CDR3 DNA sequence: TGTGCCAGCAGTTACTCGACCTCGCAGCTAGCGGGAAGACCAGATACGCAGTATTTT.

At least ten counts were recorded for this clonotype. The CDR3 DNA is TGTGCCAGCAGCTCCCAGGGCTCTGGGGCCAACGTCCTGACTTTC. Translation: CASSSQGSGANVLTF. The rearrangement joins TRBV11-1 to TRBJ2-6, with D possibly TRBD1 on 5 matching bases. The CDR3 contains 15 residues. Germline CDR1 reads SGHAT; CDR2 reads FQDESV (reference sequence). V was clipped by 4 bases and J by 0 bases, with 7 bases between them. The entire variable domain, with the rest obtained from reference TRBV11-1 and TRBJ2-6, is as follows: EAEVAQSPRYKITEKSQAVAFWCDPISGHATLYWYRQILGQGPELLVQFQDESVVDDSQLPKDRFSAERLKGVDSTLKIQPAELGDSAMYLCASSSQGSGANVLTFGAGSRLTVL.

This clonotype was counted only a few times. The chain is built from TRBV20-1 and TRBJ1-4, with D uncertain. Germline CDR1 DFQATT, CDR2 SNEGSKA (reference sequence). The V gene lost 5 bases and the J gene lost 3 bases, with 7 bases spanning the gap. CDR3 length equals 12 residues. In DNA, the CDR3 is TGCAGTGCTGGCAGGCCTAATGAAAAACTGTTTTTT. Its translation is CSAGRPNEKLFF.

This clonotype was counted a few times. The chain couples TRBV5-4 to TRBJ1-1; TRBD1 matches 9 bases. The CDR3 has 14 amino acids. Trimming cost V 4 bases and J 8 bases; bases outside gene matches: 9. Germline assignment: CDR1 SGHNT and CDR2 YYREEE (reference sequence). The CDR3 spells CASSDTGTGREAFF. CDR3 nucleotides: TGTGCCAGCAGCGATACCGGGACAGGGAGAGAAGCTTTCTTT.

In this sample, this clonotype turned up a few times. The chain employs TRBV18 and TRBJ2-1, with 9 nucleotides matching TRBD2. Germline trimming cut 3 bases from V and 9 bases from J; bases unmatched to any gene: 3. The germline V gene has CDR1 KGHSH and CDR2 LQKENI. The CDR3 contains 13 residues. The CDR3 sequence is CASSPAAGGEQFF. CDR3 DNA sequence: TGTGCCAGCTCACCTGCAGCGGGAGGTGAGCAGTTCTTC.

This clonotype was seen more than once but under ten times. The chain carries TRBV29-1 and TRBJ2-2; the D is unclear. Trimming took off 3 bases at V and 6 bases at J, with 8 bases between the two ends. The length of the CDR3 is 12 residues. CDR1 and CDR2 from the germline V gene are SQVTM and ANQGSEA. Written as DNA, the CDR3 is TGCAGCGTTGAGGTGGGATCCGGGGAGCTGTTTTTT. This encodes CSVEVGSGELFF.

This clonotype has only a few counts. This chain connects TRBV12-3 or TRBV12-4 to TRBJ1-2, with D tentatively TRBD1 (6 bases). Trimming left V 5 bases short and J 7 bases short, with 26 bases between. There are 17 residues in the CDR3. CDR3 bases: TGTGCCAGCAGTCCTTACTTTTTATCGACAGGTCGGTCTGGCTACACCTTC. Protein sequence: CASSPYFLSTGRSGYTF.

The rearrangement joins TRBV27 to TRBJ2-1, with D possibly being TRBD1 (7 bases). Germline loops: CDR1 MNHEY, CDR2 SMNVEV (reference sequence). V shed 5 bases and J shed 2 bases, with 13 bases lying between them. The CDR3 extends over 15 amino acids. The CDR3 bases are TGTGCCAGCAGTCCCAGGGGGGAGCCCTACAATGAGCAGTTCTTC. Its translation is CASSPRGEPYNEQFF.

This sequence joins TRBV28 and TRBJ1-3; 7 bases match TRBD1. V shed 7 bases, J shed 0 bases, and the junction held 9 bases outside the gene matches. CDR3 size: 16 residues. Germline lookup yields CDR1 MDHEN and CDR2 SYDVKM. The CDR3 region has the DNA TGTGCCAGCACCCCGGGACAGCCTGCCTCTGGAAACACCATATATTTT. It specifies CASTPGQPASGNTIYF.

This clonotype was seen repeatedly, ten times or more. The chain couples TRBV12-3 or TRBV12-4 to TRBJ2-6; 7 positions match TRBD2. With 6 bases clipped from V and 2 bases from J, the junction kept 1 base outside the gene matches. The CDR3 covers 14 residues. The CDR3 sequence: CASRAGAGANVLTF. The DNA for the CDR3 is TGTGCCAGCAGGGCGGGGGCTGGGGCCAACGTCCTGACTTTC.

As DNA, the CDR3 is TGTGCCAGCAGTTCCCAGGCGACCGCGAACACCGGGGAGCTGTTTTTT. Encoded protein: CASSSQATANTGELFF. V and J are TRBV6-5 and TRBJ2-2; D is unclear. The germline CDR1 and CDR2 sequences are MNHEY and SVGAGI. V was trimmed by 4 bases and J by 0 bases, leaving 12 bases between them. The CDR3 totals 16 residues.

This clonotype was counted a few times. The rearrangement uses TRBV29-1 and TRBJ2-5; perhaps TRBD1 as D (6 bases). The CDR3 covers 14 residues. Germline CDR1 SQVTM, CDR2 ANQGSEA. Trimming cost V 2 bases and J 4 bases, with 14 bases left between them. The CDR3 spells CSVEPDSSGETQYF. The CDR3, as DNA: TGCAGCGTTGAACCGGACAGCTCCGGAGAGACCCAGTACTTC.

This clonotype was counted between two and nine times. This chain uses TRBV7-2 with TRBJ1-1; 7 bases line up with TRBD1. The CDR3 has 15 amino acids. J lost 5 bases, V lost 1 base, and 7 bases had no gene match. Per germline, CDR1 SGHTA and CDR2 FQGNSA. The CDR3 loop reads CASSLGGRGRTEAFF. DNA of the CDR3: TGTGCCAGCAGCTTAGGAGGCAGGGGGAGGACTGAAGCTTTCTTT. The entire variable domain, with the rest obtained from reference TRBV7-2 and TRBJ1-1, is as follows: GAGVSQSPSNKVTEKGKDVELRCDPISGHTALYWYRQSLGQGLEFLIYFQGNSAPDKSGLPSDRFSAERTGGSVSTLTIQRTQQEDSAVYLCASSLGGRGRTEAFFGQGTRLTVV.

This clonotype was recorded a few times. The chain couples TRBV6-5 to TRBJ1-6; no clear D gene. CDR1 is MNHEY, CDR2 SVGAGI, per germline. Between the trimmed V and J ends, which lost 2 bases and 6 bases, there was a span of 14 bases. The CDR3 totals 16 residues. The CDR3 region is CASSYGVSLINSPLHF. The CDR3 nucleotides are TGTGCCAGCAGTTACGGGGTCAGCCTCATTAATTCACCCCTCCACTTT.

The gene calls are TRBV24-1 and TRBJ1-1; no reliable D call. Germline V gene lookup returns CDR1 KGHDR and CDR2 SFDVKD. The CDR3 runs 13 residues. V lost 10 bases to trimming and J lost 1 base, with 12 bases between them. The CDR3 here is CATRFGPNTEAFF. DNA for the CDR3: TGTGCCACGCGTTTCGGCCCGAACACTGAAGCTTTCTTT.

Ten or more counts support this clonotype. The genes are TRBV3-1 and TRBJ2-6; D is uncertain. Trimming removed 4 bases from V and 0 bases from J, with 10 bases in between. Germline assignment: CDR1 LGHDT and CDR2 YNNKEL (reference sequence). CDR3 length: 16 residues. The CDR3 sequence is CASSRTQSSGANVLTF. CDR3 nucleotides: TGTGCCAGCAGCCGCACACAGAGCTCTGGGGCCAACGTCCTGACTTTC.

This chain links TRBV12-3 or TRBV12-4 with TRBJ1-5; 7 bases map to TRBD1. The CDR3 is 15 residues long. J gave up 1 base and V 6 bases, and 6 bases lay outside the gene matches. CDR3 nucleotide sequence: TGTGCCAGCAGCAAGCAGGGGGAGAGCAATCAGCCCCAGCATTTT. Translation: CASSKQGESNQPQHF.

The chain combines TRBV6-5 with TRBJ2-7; tentatively, D is TRBD1 (6 bases). The CDR3 length is 15 residues. Trimming pared 6 bases from V and 1 base from J, leaving 16 bases between. The germline V gene encodes CDR1 MNHEY and CDR2 SVGAGI. CDR3 sequence: CASRQGSAYSYEQYF. Written as DNA, the CDR3 is TGTGCCAGCAGGCAGGGGTCTGCTTATTCCTACGAGCAGTACTTC.